This is a list of T cell receptor beta chains from one sample in a study of blood T cell repertoires in COVID-19. The table came from immunoSEQ multiplex PCR; TCRdb's copy has only in-frame clones and leaves some out. Of 90,000 to 100,000 clones listed, 86% are singletons. The sample comprised peripheral blood. All receptors derive from a man at least 80 years old with acute or convalescent COVID-19. Both conserved end residues are part of each CDR3. A D gene is named only where the DNA matches it firmly. Clone size is given for some rows only: seen once, a few or many times, or a class if the clone is expanded.

V	D	J	size	CDR3	DNA
TRBV6-2/TRBV6-3	.	TRBJ2-7	.	CASSRHSRGEPLRHEQYF	TGTGCCAGCAGTCGGCATTCCAGGGGCGAGCCTTTAAGGCACGAGCAGTACTTC
TRBV7-2	TRBD1	TRBJ2-5	.	CASSDRGGQETQYF	TGTGCCAGCAGCGACAGGGGCGGACAAGAGACCCAGTACTTC
TRBV5-1	.	TRBJ2-7	.	CASSLVAGTSYEQYF	TGCGCCAGCAGCTTGGTGGCGGGAACATCCTACGAGCAGTACTTC
TRBV6-1	TRBD2	TRBJ2-1	few	CASSEVGGNEQFF	TGTGCCAGCAGTGAAGTGGGGGGGAATGAGCAGTTCTTC
TRBV7-9	TRBD1	TRBJ2-2	.	CASSRRTGATGELFF	TGTGCCAGCAGCCGCCGGACAGGGGCTACCGGGGAGCTGTTTTTT
TRBV7-2	.	TRBJ2-5	.	CASSLEYGQETQYF	TGTGCCAGCAGCTTAGAATACGGTCAAGAGACCCAGTACTTC
TRBV28	TRBD1	TRBJ2-2	.	CASSLLDRVYTGELFF	TGTGCCAGCAGTTTACTAGACAGGGTCTACACCGGGGAGCTGTTTTTT
TRBV7-8	TRBD1	TRBJ1-6	few	CASSLAGTGRSPLHF	TGTGCCAGCAGCTTAGCCGGGACAGGGAGGTCACCCCTCCACTTT
TRBV7-3	.	TRBJ2-2	.	CASSRDTGELFF	TGTGCCAGCAGTCGGGACACCGGGGAGCTGTTTTTT
TRBV2	.	TRBJ2-4	.	CASRAGRLRKNIQYF	TGTGCCAGCAGGGCAGGGAGGCTTCGAAAAAACATTCAGTACTTC
TRBV27	.	TRBJ2-6	.	CASSGFGAGANVLTF	TGTGCCAGCAGTGGCTTCGGGGCTGGGGCCAACGTCCTGACTTTC
TRBV5-1	TRBD1	TRBJ1-4	.	CASSSTQGQQKLFF	TGCGCCAGCAGCTCGACCCAGGGACAGCAAAAACTGTTTTTT
TRBV11-2	TRBD2	TRBJ2-3	.	CASSYNRGTSGATQYF	TGTGCCAGCAGTTACAACCGGGGGACTAGCGGAGCCACGCAGTATTTT
TRBV6-4	TRBD2	TRBJ2-7	few	CASGLGYSYEQYF	TGTGCCAGTGGACTAGGTTATTCCTACGAGCAGTACTTC
TRBV5-1	TRBD2	TRBJ2-3	.	CASSLEGLAGGPPPDTQYF	TGCGCCAGCAGCTTGGAGGGACTAGCGGGAGGGCCTCCCCCAGATACGCAGTATTTT
TRBV2	.	TRBJ2-3	.	CASSEPGLATQYF	TGTGCCAGCAGTGAGCCAGGGTTGGCCACGCAGTATTTT
TRBV18	.	TRBJ2-3	.	CASSTPQSTDTQYF	TGTGCCAGCTCAACGCCTCAGAGCACAGATACGCAGTATTTT
TRBV6-5	.	TRBJ1-2	.	CASSYLGGQNYGYTF	TGTGCCAGCAGTTACTTAGGCGGACAGAACTATGGCTACACCTTC
TRBV7-2	.	TRBJ2-3	.	CASSFIDRPHTQYF	TGTGCCAGCAGCTTTATAGACAGGCCCCATACGCAGTATTTT
TRBV18	TRBD1	TRBJ2-3	.	CASSPGQGTDTQYF	TGTGCCAGCTCACCGGGACAGGGGACAGATACGCAGTATTTT
TRBV5-6	TRBD2	TRBJ2-5	.	CASSSSGRVGETQYF	TGTGCCAGCAGCTCTAGCGGGAGGGTCGGGGAGACCCAGTACTTC
TRBV5-4	TRBD1	TRBJ1-1	.	CASSVTGAGRPEAFF	TGTGCCAGCAGCGTCACAGGGGCGGGGAGGCCTGAAGCTTTCTTT
TRBV6-1	.	TRBJ1-5	.	CASSEVQVVGQPQHF	TGTGCCAGCAGTGAAGTCCAGGTCGTGGGTCAGCCCCAGCATTTT
TRBV11-2	.	TRBJ2-7	once	CASSRGREDEQYF	TGTGCCAGCAGCCGAGGAAGGGAGGACGAGCAGTACTTC
TRBV2	.	TRBJ2-3	.	CASSPVGVPPDTQYF	TGTGCCAGCAGCCCCGTAGGGGTGCCCCCAGATACGCAGTATTTT
TRBV5-6	.	TRBJ1-6	.	CASSSSYNDRHPYNSPLHF	TGTGCCAGCAGCTCCTCTTATAACGACAGGCACCCTTATAATTCACCCCTCCACTTT